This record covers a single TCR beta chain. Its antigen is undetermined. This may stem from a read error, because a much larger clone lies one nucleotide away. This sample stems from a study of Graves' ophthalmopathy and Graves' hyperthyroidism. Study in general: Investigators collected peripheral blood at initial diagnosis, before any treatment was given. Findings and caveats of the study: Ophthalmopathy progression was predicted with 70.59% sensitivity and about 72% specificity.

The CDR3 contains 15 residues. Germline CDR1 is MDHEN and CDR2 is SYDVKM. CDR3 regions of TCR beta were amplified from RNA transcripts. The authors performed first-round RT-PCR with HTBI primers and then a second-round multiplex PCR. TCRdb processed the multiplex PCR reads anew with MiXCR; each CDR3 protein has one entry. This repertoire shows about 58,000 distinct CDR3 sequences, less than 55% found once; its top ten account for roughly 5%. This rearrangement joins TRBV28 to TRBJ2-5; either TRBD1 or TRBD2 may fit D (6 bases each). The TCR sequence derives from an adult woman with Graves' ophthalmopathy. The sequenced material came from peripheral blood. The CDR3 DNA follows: TGTGACAGCCTCGGGGGCAGAACGTACCAAGAGACCCAGTACTTC. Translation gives CDSLGGRTYQETQYF. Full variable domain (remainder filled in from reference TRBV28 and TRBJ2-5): DVKVTQSSRYLVKRTGEKVFLECVQDMDHENMFWYRQDPGLGLRLIYFSYDVKMKEKGDIPEGYSVSREKKERFSLILESASTNQTSMYLCDSLGGRTYQETQYFGPGTRLLVL.